This TCR beta chain was identified in a study of shared clonotypes between healthy human individuals. In germline, CDR1 is MGHDK, CDR2 SYGVNS. V was trimmed by 5 bases and J by 8 bases, leaving 15 bases between them. This CDR3 comprises 14 residues. The method was immunoSEQ multiplex PCR; TCRdb's version includes in-frame clones alone and lacks a portion of them. The sample carries approximately 2,300,000 clones, 80% to 95% recorded once. This receptor was taken from a man between 18 and 29 years old in good health. Some clones in this sample may be carry-over from other donors' samples. Sequencing input: naive CD4+ T cells from PBMCs. The subset was: CD45RA+ positively selected. V gene TRBV25-1 combines with J gene TRBJ1-4; D is unresolved. The CDR3 protein is CASSPRSTGEKLFF. Here the CDR3 DNA reads TGTGCCAGCAGTCCGCGTAGTACCGGGGAAAAACTGTTTTTT.